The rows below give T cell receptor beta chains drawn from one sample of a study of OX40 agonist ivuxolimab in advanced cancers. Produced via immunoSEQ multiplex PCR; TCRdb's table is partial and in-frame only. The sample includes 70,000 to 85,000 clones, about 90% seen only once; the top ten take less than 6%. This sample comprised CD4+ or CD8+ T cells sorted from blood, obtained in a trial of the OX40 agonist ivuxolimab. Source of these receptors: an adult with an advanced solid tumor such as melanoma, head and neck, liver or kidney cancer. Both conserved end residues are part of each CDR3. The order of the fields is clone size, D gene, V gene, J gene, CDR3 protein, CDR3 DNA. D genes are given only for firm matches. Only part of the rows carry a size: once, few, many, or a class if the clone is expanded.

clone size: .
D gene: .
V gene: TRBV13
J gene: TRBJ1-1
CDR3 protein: CASSLPGHYYTEAFF
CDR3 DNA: TGTGCCAGCAGCTTACCGGGCCATTATTACACTGAAGCTTTCTTT

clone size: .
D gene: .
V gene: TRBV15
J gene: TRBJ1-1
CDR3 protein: CATSRVAGVNTEAFF
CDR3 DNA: TGTGCCACCAGCAGAGTGGCAGGGGTTAACACTGAAGCTTTCTTT

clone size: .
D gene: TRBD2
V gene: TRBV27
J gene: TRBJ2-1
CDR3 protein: CASSLFWAGERYNEQFF
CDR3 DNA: TGTGCCAGCAGTTTATTTTGGGCGGGAGAAAGGTACAATGAGCAGTTCTTC

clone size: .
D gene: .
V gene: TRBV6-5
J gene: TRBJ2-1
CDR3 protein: CASSFETYSLNNEQFF
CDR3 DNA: TGTGCCAGCAGTTTTGAGACATATTCTCTAAACAATGAGCAGTTCTTC

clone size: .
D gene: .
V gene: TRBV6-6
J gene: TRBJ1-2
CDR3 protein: CASNTGGRGLYGYTF
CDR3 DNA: TGTGCCAGCAACACAGGAGGCAGGGGACTCTATGGCTACACCTTC

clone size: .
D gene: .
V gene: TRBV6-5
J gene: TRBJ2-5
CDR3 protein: CASSEGGEETQYF
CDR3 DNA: TGTGCCAGCAGTGAGGGGGGGGAGGAGACCCAGTACTTC

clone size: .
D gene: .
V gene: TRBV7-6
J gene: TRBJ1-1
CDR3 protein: CASSPGGMNTEAFF
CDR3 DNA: TGTGCCAGCAGCCCGGGGGGGATGAACACTGAAGCTTTCTTT

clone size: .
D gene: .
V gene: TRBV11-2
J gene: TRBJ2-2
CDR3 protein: CASSSLDGSNTGELFF
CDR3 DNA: TGTGCCAGCAGCTCCTTAGACGGGTCGAACACCGGGGAGCTGTTTTTT

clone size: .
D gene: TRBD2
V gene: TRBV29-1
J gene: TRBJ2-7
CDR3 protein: CSVLVPRGGEDEQYF
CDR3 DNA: TGCAGCGTACTAGTCCCCCGGGGAGGGGAAGACGAGCAGTACTTC

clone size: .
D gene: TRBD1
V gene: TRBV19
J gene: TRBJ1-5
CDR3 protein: CPLTGDNQPQHF
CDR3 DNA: TGTCCCCTGACAGGGGACAATCAGCCCCAGCATTTT

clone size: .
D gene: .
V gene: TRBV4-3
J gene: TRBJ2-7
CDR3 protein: CASSQDLHVGYEQYF
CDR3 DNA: TGCGCCAGCAGCCAAGATCTACATGTGGGCTACGAGCAGTACTTC

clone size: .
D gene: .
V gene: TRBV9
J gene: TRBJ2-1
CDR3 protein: CASSVEGLDNEQFF
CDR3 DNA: TGTGCCAGCAGCGTAGAGGGACTCGACAATGAGCAGTTCTTC

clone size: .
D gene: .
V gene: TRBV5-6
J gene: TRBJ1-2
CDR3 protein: CASSLAGTAGGYTF
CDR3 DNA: TGTGCCAGCAGCTTGGCCGGGACTGCCGGGGGCTACACCTTC

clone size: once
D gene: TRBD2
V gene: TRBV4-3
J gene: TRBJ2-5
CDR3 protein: CASSQDGTSTQETQYF
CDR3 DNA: TGCGCCAGCAGCCAAGATGGGACTAGCACCCAAGAGACCCAGTACTTC

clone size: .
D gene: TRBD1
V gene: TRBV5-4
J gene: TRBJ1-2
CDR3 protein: CASSLKGRTGEIYGYTF
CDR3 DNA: TGTGCCAGCAGCTTGAAGGGTCGAACAGGGGAGATCTATGGCTACACCTTC

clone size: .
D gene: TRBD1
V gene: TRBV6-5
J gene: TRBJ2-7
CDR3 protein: CASSYEQDRSYEQYF
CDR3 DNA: TGTGCCAGCAGTTACGAGCAGGACAGGTCCTACGAGCAGTACTTC

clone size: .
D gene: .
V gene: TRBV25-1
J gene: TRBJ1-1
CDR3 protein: CASTAGAEAFF
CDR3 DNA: TGTGCCAGCACCGCCGGGGCGGAAGCTTTCTTT

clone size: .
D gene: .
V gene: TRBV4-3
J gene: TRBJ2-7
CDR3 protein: CASSQRDLGAYEQYF
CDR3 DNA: TGCGCCAGCAGCCAAAGGGACCTCGGTGCGTACGAGCAGTACTTC

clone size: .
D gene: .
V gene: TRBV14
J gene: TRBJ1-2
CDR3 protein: CASSLSHGSYGYTF
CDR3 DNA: TGTGCCAGCAGCTTAAGCCACGGCTCCTATGGCTACACCTTC

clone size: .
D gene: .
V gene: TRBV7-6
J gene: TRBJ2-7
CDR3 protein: CASSLGWLTDSQISYEQYF
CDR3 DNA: TGTGCCAGCAGCTTAGGGTGGTTGACCGACTCCCAGATTTCCTACGAGCAGTACTTC

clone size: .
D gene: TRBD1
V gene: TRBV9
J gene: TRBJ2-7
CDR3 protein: CASSEDGGTGGYEQYF
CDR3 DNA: TGTGCCAGCAGCGAAGATGGGGGGACAGGGGGTTACGAGCAGTACTTC

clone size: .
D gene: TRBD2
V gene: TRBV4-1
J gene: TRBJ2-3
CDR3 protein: CASKERGGGDTQYF
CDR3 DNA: TGCGCCAGCAAAGAGCGGGGGGGAGGAGATACGCAGTATTTT

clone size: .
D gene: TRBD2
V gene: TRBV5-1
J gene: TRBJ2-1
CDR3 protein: CASSGPGLASREQFF
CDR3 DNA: TGCGCCAGCAGCGGACCGGGACTAGCGTCACGGGAGCAGTTCTTC

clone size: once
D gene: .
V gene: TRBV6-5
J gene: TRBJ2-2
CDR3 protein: CASGSFDPNTGELFF
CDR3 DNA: TGTGCCAGCGGCTCCTTTGATCCGAACACCGGGGAGCTGTTTTTT

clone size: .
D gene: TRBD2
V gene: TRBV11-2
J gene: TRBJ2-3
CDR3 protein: CASTVREGLVDTQYF
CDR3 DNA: TGTGCCAGCACGGTGCGGGAGGGCCTGGTAGATACGCAGTATTTT

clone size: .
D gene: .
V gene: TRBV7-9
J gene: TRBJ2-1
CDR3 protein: CASSLPGNEQFF
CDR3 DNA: TGTGCCAGCAGCCTGCCGGGCAATGAGCAGTTCTTC

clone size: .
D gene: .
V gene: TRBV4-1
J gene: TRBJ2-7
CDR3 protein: CASSHTDSYEQYF
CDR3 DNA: TGCGCCAGCAGCCATACGGACTCCTACGAGCAGTACTTC

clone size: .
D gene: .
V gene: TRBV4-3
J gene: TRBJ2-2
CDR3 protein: CASSQEGGHYTYTTGELFF
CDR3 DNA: TGCGCCAGCAGCCAAGAGGGGGGTCACTATACCTACACCACCGGGGAGCTGTTTTTT

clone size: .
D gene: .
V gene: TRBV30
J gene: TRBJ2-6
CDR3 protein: CAWRQGIGVNSGANVLTF
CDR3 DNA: TGTGCCTGGAGACAAGGTATAGGTGTTAACTCTGGGGCCAACGTCCTGACTTTC

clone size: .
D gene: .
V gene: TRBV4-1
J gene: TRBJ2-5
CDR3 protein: CASSQERDYQETQYF
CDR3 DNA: TGCGCCAGCAGCCAAGAACGGGACTACCAAGAGACCCAGTACTTC

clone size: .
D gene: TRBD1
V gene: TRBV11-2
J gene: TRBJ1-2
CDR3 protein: CASSLQGDLTFGYTF
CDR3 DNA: TGTGCCAGCAGCTTGCAGGGGGACTTAACGTTCGGCTACACCTTC

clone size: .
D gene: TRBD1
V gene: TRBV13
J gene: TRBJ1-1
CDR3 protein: CASSLQGALNTEAFF
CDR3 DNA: TGTGCCAGCAGCCTACAGGGGGCACTGAACACTGAAGCTTTCTTT

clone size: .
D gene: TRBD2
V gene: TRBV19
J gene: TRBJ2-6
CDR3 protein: CASSIDWLAGGELGGANVLTF
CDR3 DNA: TGTGCCAGTAGTATAGATTGGCTAGCGGGAGGGGAATTAGGTGGGGCCAACGTCCTGACTTTC

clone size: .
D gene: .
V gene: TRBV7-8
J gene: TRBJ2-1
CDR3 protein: CASSLGITQFF
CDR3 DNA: TGTGCCAGCAGCTTAGGGATTACGCAGTTCTTC

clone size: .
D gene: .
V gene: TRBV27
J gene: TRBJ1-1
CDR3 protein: CASSFTLNTEAFF
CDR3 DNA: TGTGCCAGCAGTTTCACGCTGAACACTGAAGCTTTCTTT

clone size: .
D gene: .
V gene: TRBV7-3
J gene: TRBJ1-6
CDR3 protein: CASSPGNSPLHF
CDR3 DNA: TGTGCCAGCAGCCCCGGGAATTCACCCCTCCACTTT

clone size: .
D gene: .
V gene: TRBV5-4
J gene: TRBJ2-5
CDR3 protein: CASSLGTFQEETQYF
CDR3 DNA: TGTGCCAGCAGCTTGGGGACATTCCAGGAAGAGACCCAGTACTTC

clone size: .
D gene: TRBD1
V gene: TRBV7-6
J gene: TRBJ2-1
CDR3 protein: CASSFNTDRGSEQFF
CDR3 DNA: TGTGCCAGCAGTTTTAATACGGACAGGGGAAGTGAGCAGTTCTTC

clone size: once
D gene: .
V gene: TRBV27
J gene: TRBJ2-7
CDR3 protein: CASSYQGTYEQYF
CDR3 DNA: TGTGCCAGCAGTTATCAGGGCACCTACGAGCAGTACTTC